The sequence of this TCR beta chain was determined in a study of tumor-infiltrating lymphocytes in oesophageal squamous cell carcinoma. This clonotype was counted between two and nine times. From germline, CDR1 is SGHTA and CDR2 FQGNSA. The CDR3 sequence is 15 residues long. MiXCR, run by TCRdb on the PCR reads, gives a single entry per CDR3 protein. The sample includes fewer than 18,000 distinct CDR3 sequences, roughly 49% of them seen just once. The rearrangement uses TRBV7-2 and TRBJ2-7; 7 nucleotides agree with TRBD2. The J call is doubtful: the DNA matches TRBJ2-1 better. This clonotype was obtained from a male donor with esophageal squamous cell carcinoma. Sequences were obtained from esophageal tumor tissue. CDR3 residues: CASSPSAGAINEQFF. The DNA for the CDR3 is TGTGCCAGCAGCCCCTCGGCGGGAGCCATAAATGAGCAGTTCTTC.